This is a list of T cell receptor beta chains from one sample in a study of spatial heterogeneity in lung cancer. TCRdb called the 5' RACE reads again in MiXCR, with one record for every CDR3 protein. The top ten clones hold about 6.8% of a sample with about 85,000 distinct CDR3 sequences, around 21% of them seen once. The specimen was PBMCs, collected at surgery. These receptors all stem from a male donor with early-stage non-small cell lung cancer. Both conserved end residues are part of each CDR3. The order of the fields is clone size, V gene, J gene, D gene, CDR3 protein, CDR3 DNA. D genes are given only for firm matches. Clone sizes are given selectively: once, few, many, or a class where the clone is expanded.

size: many; V: TRBV12-3/TRBV12-4; J: TRBJ2-7; D: TRBD1; CDR3: CASSFGTGREQYF; DNA: TGTGCCAGCAGTTTTGGGACAGGGCGTGAGCAGTACTTC
size: -; V: TRBV20-1; J: TRBJ2-5; D: TRBD1; CDR3: CSATGTGHETQYF; DNA: TGCAGTGCGACCGGGACAGGGCATGAGACCCAGTACTTC
size: -; V: TRBV29-1; J: TRBJ2-1; D: TRBD2; CDR3: CSVVTSGRAYNEQFF; DNA: TGCAGCGTTGTTACTAGCGGGAGGGCATACAATGAGCAGTTCTTC
size: -; V: TRBV7-9; J: TRBJ1-5; D: -; CDR3: CASSLERSNQPQHF; DNA: TGTGCCAGCAGTCTCGAAAGGAGCAATCAGCCCCAGCATTTT
size: -; V: TRBV4-3; J: TRBJ2-7; D: -; CDR3: CASSQPKSGESHEQYF; DNA: TGCGCCAGCAGCCAACCGAAGTCGGGAGAATCCCACGAGCAGTACTTC
size: few; V: TRBV20-1; J: TRBJ2-7; D: -; CDR3: CSATRRDTGSYEQYF; DNA: TGCAGTGCAACGAGGCGGGACACCGGCTCCTACGAGCAGTACTTC
size: once; V: TRBV28; J: TRBJ2-7; D: TRBD2; CDR3: CANSWTSNSYEQYF; DNA: TGTGCCAACAGTTGGACTAGCAACTCCTACGAGCAGTACTTC
size: -; V: TRBV7-3; J: TRBJ2-3; D: -; CDR3: CASSFGAGASTDTQYF; DNA: TGTGCCAGCAGCTTCGGGGCAGGGGCTAGCACAGATACGCAGTATTTT
size: few; V: TRBV4-1; J: TRBJ2-7; D: -; CDR3: CASSQEGTYEQYF; DNA: TGCGCCAGCAGCCAAGAAGGGACCTACGAGCAGTACTTC
size: few; V: TRBV20-1; J: TRBJ1-1; D: -; CDR3: CSARPPGPEAFF; DNA: TGCAGTGCTAGACCCCCCGGGCCTGAAGCTTTCTTT
size: few; V: TRBV6-2/TRBV6-3; J: TRBJ2-1; D: -; CDR3: CASTGLSWNEQFF; DNA: TGTGCCAGCACCGGACTCTCGTGGAATGAGCAGTTCTTC
size: few; V: TRBV28; J: TRBJ2-3; D: -; CDR3: CASSLDGGPTDTQYF; DNA: TGTGCCAGCAGTTTAGACGGGGGGCCCACAGATACGCAGTATTTT
size: -; V: TRBV9; J: TRBJ2-1; D: TRBD2; CDR3: CASSPRQSGGYNEQFF; DNA: TGTGCCAGCAGCCCCCGTCAGAGCGGGGGGTACAATGAGCAGTTCTTC
size: -; V: TRBV6-2/TRBV6-3; J: TRBJ2-7; D: -; CDR3: CASSGPGYEQYF; DNA: TGTGCCAGCAGTGGACCGGGATACGAGCAGTACTTC
size: few; V: TRBV20-1; J: TRBJ1-1; D: -; CDR3: CSGLQGGGTEAFF; DNA: TGCAGCGGTCTCCAGGGAGGAGGGACTGAAGCTTTCTTT
size: many; V: TRBV15; J: TRBJ2-7; D: -; CDR3: CATSSRGGEQYF; DNA: TGTGCCACCAGCAGCCGTGGGGGCGAGCAGTACTTC
size: -; V: TRBV6-5; J: TRBJ2-1; D: TRBD1; CDR3: CASSLGTDSYNEQFF; DNA: TGTGCCAGCAGCCTGGGGACAGACTCCTACAATGAGCAGTTCTTC
size: -; V: TRBV27; J: TRBJ2-7; D: TRBD2; CDR3: CASSLSGLAGNSYEQYF; DNA: TGTGCCAGCAGTTTATCGGGACTAGCGGGCAACTCCTACGAGCAGTACTTC
size: few; V: TRBV3-1; J: TRBJ2-2; D: -; CDR3: CASSHQSGPNTGELFF; DNA: TGTGCCAGCAGCCATCAGAGCGGGCCGAACACCGGGGAGCTGTTTTTT
size: -; V: TRBV2; J: TRBJ2-3; D: -; CDR3: CASDGGLTDTQYF; DNA: TGTGCCAGCGACGGGGGCCTCACAGATACGCAGTATTTT
size: few; V: TRBV11-3; J: TRBJ1-4; D: -; CDR3: CASSSGARASNEKLFF; DNA: TGTGCCAGCAGCTCAGGTGCCCGGGCATCAAATGAAAAACTGTTTTTT
size: -; V: TRBV9; J: TRBJ2-2; D: -; CDR3: CASSVQGAAGELFF; DNA: TGTGCCAGCAGCGTGCAGGGCGCGGCCGGGGAGCTGTTTTTT
size: many; V: TRBV20-1; J: TRBJ1-1; D: -; CDR3: CSARAWESPSTEAFF; DNA: TGCAGTGCTAGAGCCTGGGAGTCACCTAGTACTGAAGCTTTCTTT
size: many; V: TRBV6-2/TRBV6-3; J: TRBJ1-5; D: TRBD1; CDR3: CASSTRTGNQPQHF; DNA: TGTGCCAGCAGTACTAGGACAGGGAATCAGCCCCAGCATTTT
size: few; V: TRBV11-2; J: TRBJ2-3; D: TRBD2; CDR3: CASSLGGGSYSTDTQYF; DNA: TGTGCCAGCAGCTTAGGGGGGGGTTCTTATTCCACAGATACGCAGTATTTT
size: few; V: TRBV12-3/TRBV12-4; J: TRBJ2-1; D: -; CDR3: CASSARFILYNEQFF; DNA: TGTGCCAGCAGTGCCCGGTTCATTCTCTACAATGAGCAGTTCTTC
size: many; V: TRBV28; J: TRBJ2-1; D: -; CDR3: CASRESLAGDNEQFF; DNA: TGTGCCAGCAGAGAGAGCCTGGCAGGGGACAATGAGCAGTTCTTC
size: few; V: TRBV27; J: TRBJ1-4; D: TRBD1; CDR3: CASSAWTGPSTNEKLFF; DNA: TGTGCCAGCAGCGCCTGGACAGGACCTTCAACTAATGAAAAACTGTTTTTT
size: few; V: TRBV5-1; J: TRBJ1-1; D: -; CDR3: CASSLGDGIEAFF; DNA: TGCGCCAGCAGCTTGGGGGACGGGATTGAAGCTTTCTTT
size: -; V: TRBV19; J: TRBJ1-2; D: TRBD1; CDR3: CASSGDRGLRGYTF; DNA: TGTGCCAGTAGTGGGGACAGGGGTCTACGTGGCTACACCTTC
size: many; V: TRBV7-9; J: TRBJ2-5; D: TRBD2; CDR3: CASSFYSGDQETQYF; DNA: TGTGCCAGCAGCTTTTATAGCGGGGATCAAGAGACCCAGTACTTC
size: few; V: TRBV20-1; J: TRBJ1-6; D: TRBD1; CDR3: CSARTRQGSNSPLHF; DNA: TGCAGTGCCCGGACCCGACAGGGAAGTAATTCACCCCTCCACTTT